The TCR beta chain described here comes from a study of CD8 T cells in ankylosing spondylitis. Findings and limits, study-wide: Relatively rare in peripheral blood, disease-linked clones were also CD8+. The study identified a TCR beta motif of several highly homologous variants that appeared characteristic of ankylosing spondylitis blood. Reportedly, disease-linked clones are significantly enriched in ankylosing spondylitis patients' matched synovial fluid.

Points on this clonotype: As yet, its antigen is unknown.

Quantitative 5'-RACE with molecular barcodes was used to make the TCR beta libraries. TCRdb called the 5' RACE reads again in MiXCR, with one record for every CDR3 protein. There are some 240,000 distinct CDR3 sequences in the sample; roughly 25% occur only once, and over 0.55% lies in the top ten. Between the trimmed V and J ends, which lost 1 base and 1 base, there was a span of 14 bases. Germline CDR1 is SGHDT and CDR2 is YYEEEE. This CDR3 comprises 16 residues. The sequenced sample consisted of blood, either unsorted or a sorted T cell fraction (not recorded which). The V gene is TRBV5-6, the J gene TRBJ2-5, with D maybe TRBD2 (6 bases). The source is a male donor with ankylosing spondylitis or in good health (not recorded which). The CDR3 is CASSLLALLTQETQYF. In nucleotides, the CDR3 is TGTGCCAGCAGCTTGCTAGCGCTACTGACCCAAGAGACCCAGTACTTC.